The 19 T cell receptor beta chains below come from one sample, sequenced in a study of response to subunit inactivated influenza vaccine. One entry per CDR3 protein, called by TCRdb with MiXCR from the RT-PCR reads. There are approximately 500,000 distinct CDR3 sequences in the sample; roughly 23% occur only once, and 2.5% to 3.5% lies in the top ten. The sample was also linked to a second study, of T cells expressing NK-cell markers. That paper states: What made the TCR beta cDNA was 5'RACE template switching with UMIs.

Material: CD4+ T cells sorted from PBMCs, obtained 12 days after vaccination. Receptors originate from a middle-aged man who received an inactivated influenza vaccine.

This clonotype was counted only a few times. The chain links TRBV9 to TRBJ2-3; 8 bases fit TRBD1. CDR3 length: 15 residues. Germline V gene lookup returns CDR1 SGDLS and CDR2 YYNGEE. Losses at the gene ends were 3 bases for V and 4 bases for J; bases not matched to a gene: 7. The CDR3 sequence is CASSAGQGIPDTQYF. The CDR3 region has the DNA TGTGCCAGCAGCGCCGGACAGGGCATCCCAGATACGCAGTATTTT.

This clonotype has ten or more counts. The chain couples TRBV29-1 to TRBJ2-3, with D tentatively TRBD1 or TRBD2 (5 bases each). The V gene lost 4 bases and the J gene lost 0 bases, with 11 bases spanning the gap. Germline CDR1 reads SQVTM; CDR2 reads ANQGSEA. The CDR3 is made up of 14 amino acids. The CDR3 DNA reads TGCAGCGTTGGGGAGACAGAAAGCACAGATACGCAGTATTTT. Encoded protein: CSVGETESTDTQYF.

V usage is TRBV11-2 and J usage is TRBJ2-3; D could derive from TRBD1 or TRBD2 (6 bases each). Germline lookup yields CDR1 SGHAT and CDR2 FQNNGV. Trimming removed 0 bases at V and 5 bases at J, with 15 bases between. CDR3 length: 16 amino acids. DNA of the CDR3: TGTGCCAGCAGCTTAGATGTTTGGGGGGCGGGAGATACGCAGTATTTT. It encodes CASSLDVWGAGDTQYF.

The CDR3 region has the DNA TGTGCCAGCAGTTTAGCGACAGGGGGGCGCTACACCTTC. It specifies CASSLATGGRYTF. The chain carries TRBV12-3 or TRBV12-4 and TRBJ1-2; 9 bases line up with TRBD1. The J segment lost 9 bases and the V segment lost 0 bases, leaving 2 bases of the junction unmatched. The length of the CDR3 is 13 residues.

This sequence joins TRBV7-8 and TRBJ1-4, with D possibly TRBD1 on 6 matching bases. Trimming removed 4 bases at V and 8 bases at J, with 11 bases between. Per the germline V gene, CDR1 is SGHVS and CDR2 is FQNEAQ. This CDR3 contains 13 residues. CDR3: CASSWDIGEKLFF. CDR3 nucleotides: TGTGCCAGCAGCTGGGACATCGGGGAAAAACTGTTTTTT.

The CDR3 DNA reads TGTGCCAGCAGCCAAGTCCTACCAACGAGTTCGAATCAGCCCCAGCATTTT. Its protein product is CASSQVLPTSSNQPQHF. The chain uses TRBV4-2 and TRBJ1-5; the D is unclear. In germline, CDR1 is LGHNA, CDR2 YNFKEQ. This CDR3 spans 17 amino acids. The ends were cut back, 1 base at V and 4 bases at J, with 17 bases in the middle.

The genes are TRBV7-9 and TRBJ2-4; D might be TRBD1 or TRBD2, each matching 6 bases. V lost 1 base and J 2 bases, leaving 9 bases between the germline ends. The CDR3 is 15 residues long. Germline lookup yields CDR1 SEHNR and CDR2 FQNEAQ (reference sequence). CDR3 in amino acids: CASSLVGGTKNIQYF. DNA for the CDR3: TGTGCCAGCAGCTTAGTGGGGGGCACCAAAAACATTCAGTACTTC.

This chain joins TRBV5-1 and TRBJ2-3, with TRBD1 matching 8 bases. The CDR3 loop spans 16 amino acids. Losses at the gene ends were 1 base for V and 2 bases for J; bases not matched to a gene: 6. Germline V gene sequence: CDR1 SGHRS, CDR2 YFSETQ. The CDR3 DNA is TGCGCCAGCAGCTTGACAGGGGGAACCCTCACAGATACGCAGTATTTT. Translating gives CASSLTGGTLTDTQYF.

This chain connects TRBV4-2 to TRBJ2-5; D unclear. The CDR3 has 17 amino acids. V was cut by 4 bases and J by 0 bases, with 18 bases left in between. The germline V gene has CDR1 LGHNA and CDR2 YNFKEQ. In DNA form, the CDR3 reads TGTGCCAGCAGCCCTCTCAAGAAGAGGCCGGACCAAGAGACCCAGTACTTC. It codes for CASSPLKKRPDQETQYF.

This clonotype was observed at least ten times. The chain carries TRBV18 and TRBJ2-5, with 7 bases matching TRBD1. This CDR3 is built from 15 residues. The J segment lost 2 bases and the V segment lost 6 bases, leaving 9 bases of the junction unmatched. CDR1 is KGHSH and CDR2 is LQKENI in the germline V gene. CDR3 nucleotides: TGTGCCAGCTCGCACCGGGGACAGATACAAGAGACCCAGTACTTC. Protein product: CASSHRGQIQETQYF.

This clonotype was detected only a few times. J is TRBJ2-2 and V is TRBV4-1; D perhaps matches TRBD2 (6 bases). CDR3 length: 16 amino acids. Trimming pared 1 base from V and 2 bases from J, leaving 11 bases between. Germline V gene data show CDR1 as MGHRA and CDR2 as YSYEKL. This CDR3 reads CASSQAGAGNTGELFF. The DNA for the CDR3 is TGCGCCAGCAGCCAAGCCGGGGCGGGAAACACCGGGGAGCTGTTTTTT.

CDR3 amino acids: CASSPLQILSGYTF. The CDR3 DNA reads as TGTGCCAGCAGCCCCCTCCAAATTTTATCGGGCTACACCTTC. The rearrangement joins TRBV28 to TRBJ1-2; D gene uncertain. In germline, CDR1 is MDHEN, CDR2 SYDVKM. Trimming stripped 6 bases from V and 8 bases from J, with 19 bases between. There are 14 residues in the CDR3.

This clonotype has just a few counts. The V call is TRBV19, the J call TRBJ2-1, with 7 nucleotides matching TRBD1. V was pared by 6 bases and J by 0 bases, with 5 bases of the junction left unmatched. The CDR3 loop spans 15 amino acids. Per germline, CDR1 LNHDA and CDR2 SQIVND (reference sequence). CDR3 DNA: TGTGCCAGTAGACTGGGACAGAGCTCCTACAATGAGCAGTTCTTC. It yields the protein CASRLGQSSYNEQFF.

The chain has TRBV4-2 and TRBJ2-5; TRBD2 aligns across 13 bases. The trim removed 2 bases at V and 5 bases at J, leaving 14 bases unmatched. Germline values: CDR1 LGHNA, CDR2 YNFKEQ. The CDR3 sequence is 19 residues long. The CDR3 bases are TGTGCCAGCAGCCAAAGACTAGCGGGAGGTTTCGGAGTCGTGGAGACCCAGTACTTC. It encodes CASSQRLAGGFGVVETQYF.

This clonotype occurred a few times. The chain uses TRBV12-3 or TRBV12-4 and TRBJ2-1, with 10 nucleotides matching TRBD2. The CDR3 runs to 16 residues. Unmatched junction bases numbered 8, after V lost 1 base and J lost 8 bases. CDR3 in DNA: TGTGCCAGCAGTTTAGGGGGTAGCGGGGGGAGGGATGAGCAGTTCTTC. Protein sequence: CASSLGGSGGRDEQFF.

This clonotype came up a few times. V usage is TRBV25-1 and J usage is TRBJ1-1, with no clear D. Trimming took off 11 bases at V and 1 base at J, with 14 bases between the two ends. Germline CDR1 MGHDK, CDR2 SYGVNS. This CDR3 is 13 amino acids long. The chain's CDR3 is CAGSRHWNTEAFF. CDR3 bases: TGTGCCGGCTCCCGGCATTGGAACACTGAAGCTTTCTTT.

This clonotype has more than one count but fewer than ten. This rearrangement joins TRBV18 to TRBJ2-5, with TRBD1 identical over 7 bases. J was trimmed by 5 bases and V by 3 bases; bases with no gene match: 9. This CDR3 has 15 residues. Looked up from germline, CDR1 is KGHSH and CDR2 is LQKENI. The CDR3 spells CASSPFLGGEETQYF. The CDR3 DNA follows: TGTGCCAGCTCACCGTTCCTAGGGGGCGAGGAGACCCAGTACTTC.

This clonotype was seen only a few times. The gene calls are TRBV5-4 and TRBJ2-5; TRBD1 is a possible D gene (6 bases). The CDR3 spans 15 residues. Trimming took 4 bases from V and 4 from J, leaving 17 bases between them. CDR1 SGHNT and CDR2 YYREEE come from the germline V gene (reference sequence). CDR3 protein: CASSPEWRGGETQYF. The CDR3 DNA sequence: TGTGCCAGCAGCCCGGAGTGGAGAGGGGGAGAGACCCAGTACTTC.

CDR3 nucleotides: TGCGCCAGCAGCTTGTTGGTGGCTAGCGGGAGTAGGCCTCCGGATGAGCAGTTCTTC. Protein: CASSLLVASGSRPPDEQFF. The rearrangement links TRBV5-1 to TRBJ2-1, with 10 nucleotides matching TRBD2. The CDR3 runs to 19 residues. The J segment lost 8 bases and the V segment lost 1 base, leaving 18 bases of the junction unmatched. Germline V gene sequence: CDR1 SGHRS, CDR2 YFSETQ. The variable domain in full, with the rest retrieved from reference TRBV5-1 and TRBJ2-1, is KAGVTQTPRYLIKTRGQQVTLSCSPISGHRSVSWYQQTPGQGLQFLFEYFSETQRNKGNFPGRFSGRQFSNSRSEMNVSTLELGDSALYLCASSLLVASGSRPPDEQFFGPGTRLTVL.